This T cell receptor beta chain was captured by sequencing in a study of shared clonotypes between healthy human individuals. Study-level background: Per-donor plates numbered three CD4 naive, three CD4 memory, two CD8 naive and one CD8 memory.

Profiling relied on immunoSEQ multiplex PCR, and the TCRdb table lists in-frame clones only, not all of them. In the table there are approximately 400,000 clones, 96% of which are singletons. The CDR3 totals 13 residues. Germline assignment: CDR1 SGHVS and CDR2 FNYEAQ. The V gene end was trimmed by 5 bases and the J gene end by 9 bases; junction bases not matched to a gene: 9. The chain carries TRBV7-6 and TRBJ2-5, with 7 bases fitting TRBD2. Sequenced: memory CD8+ T cells sorted from blood. Subset: CD45RO+ cells pooled with CCR7-negative TemRA cells. The receptor comes from a man aged 30-40 years in good health. CDR3 region: CASSPGRGLPQYF. In nucleotides, the CDR3 is TGTGCCAGCAGCCCGGGGAGGGGACTTCCCCAGTACTTC. The variable domain in full, with the rest retrieved from reference TRBV7-6 and TRBJ2-5, is GAGVSQSPRYKVTKRGQDVALRCDPISGHVSLYWYRQALGQGPEFLTYFNYEAQQDKSGLPNDRFSAERPEGSISTLTIQRTEQRDSAMYRCASSPGRGLPQYFGPGTRLLVL.